Listed here is a single TCR beta chain. Its antigen is not yet known. Base quality data are lacking; no much larger clone is found one base away. The data stem from a study of blood T cell repertoires in COVID-19 (dated by TCRdb to 2020 to 2022). Describing the broader study: The collaborator samples originated in the United States, Italy and Spain and spanned the acute and convalescent phases of COVID-19. The material from the prospective study consisted of cDNA or gDNA derived from T cells, B-cell-depleted T cells, or PBMCs. Deeply sampled blood TCRbeta repertoires from subjects exposed to, actively infected with, or recovered from COVID-19 were included in the dataset. The repertoires were made available in a free public database intended to serve as a resource for research on the immune response to SARS-CoV-2. Samples were obtained from the ongoing ImmuneRACE study (first 160 participants) and from 1,000 to 1,500 subjects provided by 6 global collaborators. The sample metadata nearly always contained a de-identified subject ID, COVID-19 status, age in years and sex. HLA class I and class II types, where available, came from metadata supplied by the sample provider rather than from assay-based typing. Summary of the overall study and its limitations: Clinical and demographic metadata were provided uncurated, with the amount varying by source and participant.

TCRbeta CDR3 regions were amplified from genomic DNA by means of the immunoSEQ Assay, a bias-controlled multiplex PCR. As for the authors' bioinformatics: Nucleated cell counts per sample were estimated from amplification of reference gene primers within the assay. To quantify the absolute abundance of each unique TCRbeta CDR3 rearrangement, sequence reads were collapsed and filtered. For each sample, productive Simpson clonality was calculated as the square root of Simpson's diversity index across productive rearrangements. Not all clones reach the TCRdb copy of this immuneACCESS table, which keeps in-frame sequences only. Checked studies attribute under half of the gap to unresolved V genes and leave the rest unexplained. D and trimming were read from the DNA, whereas the V and J calls and clone size are those reported in that table. Counted in this sample were some 140,000 clones; over 65% of them appeared once. Roughly 1.7% of the sample rests with the top ten.

The CDR1 and CDR2 encoded by the germline V gene (reference sequence) are LGHDT and YNNKEL. Including the terminal cysteine and phenylalanine, the CDR3 comprises 16 residues. CDR3 DNA only is kept here, 48 bases in frame from base 1. V is shortened by 1 base, J by 4 bases, and the region joining them spans 13 bases. Collaborating institutions collected whole blood in K2EDTA tubes following their own protocols. For TCRbeta analysis, collaborator samples were shipped as frozen whole blood, as isolated PBMCs, or as DNA extracted from either sample type. Recombination joined TRBV3-1 (or the pseudogene TRBV3-2) with TRBJ1-4; the D gene is not confidently resolved. Sequencing was performed on peripheral blood. The TCR was taken from a man older than 75 with acute or convalescent COVID-19. The CDR3 is CASSQAGLSYNEKLFF. The DNA is TGTGCCAGCAGCCAAGCGGGTCTGTCCTATAATGAAAAACTGTTTTTT.